One sample yielded the 4 T cell receptor beta chains listed below, sequenced in a study of cytotoxic CD8 clonotypes in ibrutinib-treated CLL. Clones were sequenced by immunoSEQ multiplex PCR, and TCRdb holds only the in-frame ones, with some missing. The top ten hold approximately 15% of the sample, which has hundreds of thousands of clones, around three quarters seen once. The sequencing here drew on PBMCs, taken after 24 months of ibrutinib treatment. The receptors come from a human donor with chronic lymphocytic leukemia.

The rearrangement uses TRBV28 and TRBJ2-7; the match to TRBD1 covers 8 bases. Germline V CDR1 and CDR2: MDHEN, SYDVKM. The CDR3 is 14 residues long. V shed 5 bases, J shed 3 bases, and the junction held 6 bases outside the gene matches. CDR3: CASSPGQALYEQYF. The CDR3 nucleotides read TGTGCCAGCAGTCCGGGACAGGCCCTCTACGAGCAGTACTTC.

This chain links TRBV7-2 with TRBJ2-7; 10 bases map to TRBD2. J was trimmed by 5 bases and V by 5 bases; bases with no gene match: 9. Germline CDR1 reads SGHTA; CDR2 reads FQGNSA. This CDR3 contains 15 residues. The CDR3 DNA is TGTGCCAGCAGCCATTTAGCGGGAGGTCGCAACGAGCAGTACTTC. Translation gives CASSHLAGGRNEQYF.

The chain carries TRBV19 and TRBJ1-2, with D perhaps TRBD1 (5 bases). This CDR3 has 12 amino acids. Between the trimmed V and J ends, which lost 2 bases and 7 bases, there was a span of 8 bases. Germline-derived CDR1 and CDR2 are LNHDA and SQIVND (reference sequence). CDR3 loop: CASSIQGIGYTF. The DNA of the CDR3 is TGTGCCAGTAGTATACAGGGAATTGGCTACACCTTC. Combining the CDR3 with reference TRBV19 and TRBJ1-2 gives the whole variable domain DGGITQSPKYLFRKEGQNVTLSCEQNLNHDAMYWYRQDPGQGLRLIYYSQIVNDFQKGDIAEGYSVSREKKESFPLTVTSAQKNPTAFYLCASSIQGIGYTFGSGTRLTVV.

This clone was counted only a few times. The gene calls are TRBV9 and TRBJ2-7; no firm D call. The V end was cut by 0 bases, the J end by 2 bases, with 6 bases between. In germline, CDR1 is SGDLS, CDR2 YYNGEE. This CDR3 has 13 amino acids. The CDR3 DNA reads TGTGCCAGCAGCGTAGGTCCCCCCTACGAGCAGTACTTC. Encoded protein: CASSVGPPYEQYF.